The 30 T cell receptor beta chains below were found in one sample sequenced in a study of blood T cell repertoires in COVID-19. The repertoire was sequenced with immunoSEQ multiplex PCR; TCRdb's copy has only in-frame clones and lacks some. The profile shows around 200,000 clones, roughly 88% of them singletons. Sequenced input: PBMCs or T cells enriched from blood (not recorded which). The receptors were sampled from a man between 40 and 49 years old with acute COVID-19.

CDR3: CASSAEVVVGLADYEQYF. Here the CDR3 DNA reads TGTGCCAGCAGCGCCGAAGTTGTGGTAGGACTAGCAGATTACGAGCAGTACTTC. The chain carries TRBV11-2 and TRBJ2-7; 8 bases line up with TRBD2. The germline CDR1 and CDR2 sequences are SGHAT and FQNNGV. CDR3 length equals 18 residues. The ends lost 5 bases at V and 4 bases at J; junction bases unmatched: 19.

The chain couples TRBV15 to TRBJ1-5, with 8 bases matching TRBD1. Looked up from germline, CDR1 is LNHNV and CDR2 is YYDKDF (reference sequence). The V and J ends lost 2 bases and 5 bases, in that order; junction bases with no gene match: 11. This CDR3 spans 17 amino acids. The DNA of the CDR3 is TGTGCCACCAGCAGAATAGGACAGGGTCGGGCGGATCAGCCCCAGCATTTT. Protein sequence: CATSRIGQGRADQPQHF.

The J gene is TRBJ1-2, the V gene TRBV11-2, with D unclear. This CDR3 is 12 amino acids long. In germline, CDR1 is SGHAT, CDR2 FQNNGV. Trimming shortened V by 3 bases and J by 7 bases, and 9 bases separated the two germline ends. CDR3 in amino acids: CASSLGPGGYTF. The DNA of the CDR3 is TGTGCCAGCAGCTTGGGCCCCGGTGGCTACACCTTC.

The rearrangement joins TRBV15 to TRBJ2-3, with 7 nucleotides matching TRBD2. The V and J ends lost 0 bases and 5 bases, in that order; junction bases with no gene match: 11. The CDR3 covers 17 residues. Germline V CDR1 and CDR2: LNHNV, YYDKDF (reference sequence). The DNA for the CDR3 is TGTGCCACCAGCAGAGATACGGGGCGGGAGTGGAAAGATACGCAGTATTTT. This encodes CATSRDTGREWKDTQYF.

As DNA, the CDR3 is TGTGCCAGCACCTGGACAGGGAAAGATGAAAAACTGTTTTTT. This gives the protein CASTWTGKDEKLFF. The chain recombines TRBV2 with TRBJ1-4; 8 nucleotides align to TRBD1. The CDR3 spans 14 residues. Trimming took 7 bases from V and 6 from J; bases not matched to a gene: 7. CDR1 and CDR2 (germline): SNHLY, FYNNEI. Full variable domain (missing parts from reference TRBV2 and TRBJ1-4): EPEVTQTPSHQVTQMGQEVILRCVPISNHLYFYWYRQILGQKVEFLVSFYNNEISEKSEIFDDQFSVERPDGSNFTLKIRSTKLEDSAMYFCASTWTGKDEKLFFGSGTQLSVL.

This rearrangement joins TRBV24-1 to TRBJ2-2, with 8 bases lining up with TRBD1. Looked up from germline, CDR1 is KGHDR and CDR2 is SFDVKD. Trimming cost V 2 bases and J 6 bases; bases outside gene matches: 4. The CDR3 runs to 15 residues. The CDR3 DNA reads TGTGCCACCAGTGATTCTACAGGGGGTCCCGGGGAGCTGTTTTTT. Amino acid sequence: CATSDSTGGPGELFF.

The gene calls are TRBV24-1 and TRBJ1-2; 8 bases line up with TRBD1. The CDR3 extends over 15 amino acids. The ends lost 3 bases at V and 5 bases at J; junction bases unmatched: 7. Germline V gene sequence: CDR1 KGHDR, CDR2 SFDVKD. The CDR3 coding sequence is TGTGCCACCAGTGATACCCAGGACAGGGTATATGGCTACACCTTC. This sequence encodes CATSDTQDRVYGYTF.

The chain links TRBV7-2 to TRBJ2-7; D is perhaps TRBD2 (6 bases). Trimming stripped 4 bases from V and 4 bases from J, with 20 bases between. CDR3 length equals 16 residues. Germline V gene data show CDR1 as SGHTA and CDR2 as FQGNSA. DNA of the CDR3: TGTGCCAGCAGCTACGGGACCGAGTCGGGAGTGTACGAGCAGTACTTC. This encodes CASSYGTESGVYEQYF.

The chain recombines TRBV28 with TRBJ2-7; D ambiguous. The CDR3 contains 13 residues. The V end was cut by 6 bases, the J end by 2 bases, with 11 bases between. Germline loops: CDR1 MDHEN, CDR2 SYDVKM. The CDR3 sequence is CASSPGSPYEQYF. The CDR3 region has the DNA TGTGCCAGCAGCCCGGGTTCCCCCTACGAGCAGTACTTC. The full variable domain, completed using reference TRBV28 and TRBJ2-7, is DVKVTQSSRYLVKRTGEKVFLECVQDMDHENMFWYRQDPGLGLRLIYFSYDVKMKEKGDIPEGYSVSREKKERFSLILESASTNQTSMYLCASSPGSPYEQYFGPGTRLTVT.

V usage is TRBV9 and J usage is TRBJ1-2, with 10 bases matching TRBD1. The CDR3 spans 14 residues. V shed 5 bases and J 4 bases; nucleotides not matched to a gene: 5. CDR1 and CDR2 from the germline V gene are SGDLS and YYNGEE. In DNA, the CDR3 is TGTGCCAGCAGGGTGGGACAGGGGACCTATGGCTACACCTTC. It yields the protein CASRVGQGTYGYTF. The variable domain in full, with the rest retrieved from reference TRBV9 and TRBJ1-2, is DSGVTQTPKHLITATGQRVTLRCSPRSGDLSVYWYQQSLDQGLQFLIQYYNGEERAKGNILERFSAQQFPDLHSELNLSSLELGDSALYFCASRVGQGTYGYTFGSGTRLTVV.

This clone was seen only once. The rearrangement joins TRBV5-5 to TRBJ2-7, with D possibly matching TRBD1 (5 bases). CDR3 size: 13 residues. In germline, CDR1 is SGHKS, CDR2 YYEKEE (reference sequence). Trimming took 2 bases from V and 3 from J, leaving 9 bases between them. The CDR3 coding sequence is TGTGCCAGCAGCTTTGTCGGACACTACGAGCAGTACTTC. This sequence encodes CASSFVGHYEQYF.

The rearrangement links TRBV12-3 or TRBV12-4 to TRBJ1-1; tentatively, D is TRBD1 (5 bases). The CDR3 extends over 13 amino acids. Trimming removed 3 bases at V and 6 bases at J, with 11 bases between. The CDR3: CASSFVEGAEAFF. The CDR3 region has the DNA TGTGCCAGCAGTTTCGTTGAAGGGGCTGAAGCTTTCTTT.

CDR3 nucleotide sequence: TGTGCCACCAGTGATGGGGCAAGCAATCAGCCCCAGCATTTT. As protein: CATSDGASNQPQHF. The chain recombines TRBV24-1 with TRBJ1-5; TRBD1 is a possible D gene (5 bases). In germline, CDR1 is KGHDR, CDR2 SFDVKD. Trimming took off 3 bases at V and 1 base at J, with 6 bases between the two ends. The CDR3 is 14 residues long.

V gene TRBV19 combines with J gene TRBJ2-1; 10 bases line up with TRBD2. The germline CDR1 and CDR2 sequences are LNHDA and SQIVND (reference sequence). The CDR3 is 15 amino acids. V trimming: 2 bases; J trimming: 7 bases; junction bases outside the gene matches: 5. The CDR3 protein is CASSILGLAQNEQFF. The CDR3 region has the DNA TGTGCCAGTAGTATATTGGGACTAGCGCAGAATGAGCAGTTCTTC. Using reference TRBV19 and TRBJ2-1 for the parts outside the CDR3, the full variable domain is DGGITQSPKYLFRKEGQNVTLSCEQNLNHDAMYWYRQDPGQGLRLIYYSQIVNDFQKGDIAEGYSVSREKKESFPLTVTSAQKNPTAFYLCASSILGLAQNEQFFGPGTRLTVL.

The chain carries TRBV10-3 and TRBJ2-5; 8 bases are a match to TRBD2. In germline, CDR1 is ENHRY, CDR2 SYGVKD. This CDR3 is built from 15 residues. V was clipped by 2 bases and J by 4 bases; unmatched bases: 6. In DNA, the CDR3 is TGTGCCATCAGTGAGGCGGCGGGAGGTGGAGAGACCCAGTACTTC. This sequence encodes CAISEAAGGGETQYF.

The rearrangement uses TRBV4-1 and TRBJ2-1; 7 bases align to TRBD2. The CDR3 runs 15 residues. J gave up 7 bases and V 4 bases, and 10 bases lay outside the gene matches. CDR1 is MGHRA, CDR2 YSYEKL, per germline. CDR3 sequence (DNA): TGCGCCAGCAGCCTCGTAGCGGGCCCCAGGAATGAGCAGTTCTTC. Translated, it gives CASSLVAGPRNEQFF.

This chain joins TRBV28 and TRBJ1-2; D unclear. CDR3 size: 11 residues. Between the trimmed V and J ends, which lost 4 bases and 4 bases, there was a span of 4 bases. CDR1 MDHEN and CDR2 SYDVKM come from the germline V gene. CDR3 residues: CASSSRYGYTF. CDR3 coding DNA: TGTGCCAGCAGTTCTCGCTATGGCTACACCTTC.

The chain couples TRBV28 to TRBJ2-7; D possibly corresponds to TRBD1 (5 bases). The CDR3 loop spans 14 amino acids. Germline lookup yields CDR1 MDHEN and CDR2 SYDVKM. Trimming shortened V by 6 bases and J by 6 bases, and 18 bases separated the two germline ends. The CDR3 loop is CASSQPRMGPEQYF. The CDR3, as DNA: TGTGCCAGCAGCCAACCCCGAATGGGGCCCGAGCAGTACTTC.

This sequence joins TRBV7-9 and TRBJ2-1; 8 nucleotides agree with TRBD2. After removal of 5 bases from V and 10 bases from J, the junction contained 16 bases not matched to a gene. Germline CDR1 reads SEHNR; CDR2 reads FQNEAQ (reference sequence). The CDR3 consists of 16 residues. The CDR3 sequence is CASSQGGTRRSREQFF. CDR3 in DNA: TGTGCCAGCAGCCAAGGGGGGACTAGAAGGTCAAGGGAGCAGTTCTTC.

The CDR3 DNA is TGTGCCAGCAGTGGCTCGAACACCGGGGAGCTGTTTTTT. Its translation is CASSGSNTGELFF. This chain connects TRBV27 to TRBJ2-2, with D unresolved. The CDR3 has 13 amino acids. Trimming left V 5 bases short and J 0 bases short, with 4 bases between. The germline CDR1 and CDR2 sequences are MNHEY and SMNVEV (reference sequence).

The chain recombines TRBV19 with TRBJ2-2, with 10 nucleotides matching TRBD2. Trimming took 6 bases from V and 8 from J; bases not matched to a gene: 12. CDR1 LNHDA and CDR2 SQIVND come from the germline V gene (reference sequence). This CDR3 has 16 amino acids. The CDR3: CASRIQTSGRLGELFF. The CDR3 nucleotides read TGTGCCAGTAGGATCCAGACTAGCGGGCGGTTGGGGGAGCTGTTTTTT.

This chain links TRBV5-5 with TRBJ2-7; 9 nucleotides line up with TRBD2. This CDR3 spans 15 amino acids. V dropped 0 bases and J dropped 3; count of bases not matched to a gene: 4. Germline-derived CDR1 and CDR2 are SGHKS and YYEKEE (reference sequence). The CDR3 region has the DNA TGTGCCAGCAGCTTGGGACTAGCGGATCTCTACGAGCAGTACTTC. It specifies CASSLGLADLYEQYF.

The gene calls are TRBV5-1 and TRBJ2-3; D perhaps matches TRBD2 (6 bases). CDR3 length: 14 residues. Trimming took off 5 bases at V and 2 bases at J, with 12 bases between the two ends. CDR1 and CDR2 from the germline V gene are SGHRS and YFSETQ. The CDR3: CASRRDSPTDTQYF. In nucleotides, the CDR3 is TGCGCCAGCAGGCGGGACTCCCCCACAGATACGCAGTATTTT.

This clone was observed a few times. V is TRBV18 and J is TRBJ1-5; 7 positions agree with TRBD1. CDR3 length: 15 amino acids. Germline V gene sequence: CDR1 KGHSH, CDR2 LQKENI. With 3 bases clipped from V and 4 bases from J, the junction kept 6 bases outside the gene matches. The CDR3 region is CASSPSGGSNQPQHF. The CDR3 DNA reads as TGTGCCAGCTCACCCTCAGGGGGTTCTAATCAGCCCCAGCATTTT.

The CDR3 bases are TGTGCCAGCAGCTTAGCGATGGCAGGCGAGCAGTACTTC. Translation: CASSLAMAGEQYF. V usage is TRBV11-2 and J usage is TRBJ2-7, with D hard to call. V lost 1 base to trimming and J lost 6 bases, with 10 bases between them. Germline CDR1 and CDR2: SGHAT and FQNNGV. The CDR3 sequence is 13 residues long.

The chain links TRBV7-8 to TRBJ2-3, with D maybe TRBD1 (6 bases). Between the trimmed V and J ends, which lost 4 bases and 4 bases, there was a span of 9 bases. Germline CDR1 is SGHVS and CDR2 is FQNEAQ. This CDR3 is 13 amino acids long. The CDR3 reads CASSYTGPDTQYF. The CDR3 nucleotides read TGTGCCAGCAGCTATACAGGGCCAGATACGCAGTATTTT.

V is TRBV5-8 and J is TRBJ1-3; 9 positions match TRBD1. CDR3 size: 15 residues. CDR1 and CDR2 (germline): SGHTS, YDEGEE. The V gene end was trimmed by 4 bases and the J gene end by 0 bases; junction bases not matched to a gene: 2. The CDR3 coding sequence is TGTGCCAGCAGCAGGGACAGGGACTCTGGAAACACCATATATTTT. Residues: CASSRDRDSGNTIYF.

The chain carries TRBV28 and TRBJ1-1, with 9 bases lining up with TRBD1. The V segment lost 5 bases and the J segment 7 bases; nucleotides outside the gene matches: 8. The CDR3 length is 14 residues. CDR1 is MDHEN, CDR2 SYDVKM, per germline. The CDR3 protein is CASSTGGKGIEAFF. CDR3 DNA sequence: TGTGCCAGCAGTACAGGGGGCAAAGGCATTGAAGCTTTCTTT.

The DNA for the CDR3 is TGTGCCACCAGCAGAGATCAGAGCGGGGGCCGACGCTCCTACGAGCAGTACTTC. It yields the protein CATSRDQSGGRRSYEQYF. J is TRBJ2-7 and V is TRBV15; 8 nucleotides line up with TRBD2. V shed 0 bases, J shed 0 bases, and the junction held 10 bases outside the gene matches. This CDR3 contains 18 residues. Germline CDR1 is LNHNV and CDR2 is YYDKDF (reference sequence).

The chain uses TRBV3-1 (or the pseudogene TRBV3-2) and TRBJ2-2, with D perhaps TRBD2 (5 bases). V was trimmed by 7 bases and J by 5 bases, leaving 20 bases between them. The CDR3 is 16 amino acids. Germline values: CDR1 LGHDT, CDR2 YNNKEL (reference sequence). This CDR3 reads CASTGLGSGMTGELFF. CDR3 nucleotide sequence: TGTGCCAGCACTGGGTTGGGGAGCGGAATGACCGGGGAGCTGTTTTTT.